This passage covers 21 T cell receptor beta chains from one sample sequenced in a study of blood T cell repertoires in COVID-19. The protocol was immunoSEQ multiplex PCR, while the TCRdb copy is restricted to in-frame clones and leaves out a portion. The data show about 380,000 clones, 85% seen once. Sequencing used peripheral blood. The receptors stem from a woman under 30 with acute or convalescent COVID-19.

V gene TRBV5-1 combines with J gene TRBJ2-1, with D hard to call. Trimming shortened V by 0 bases and J by 2 bases, and 6 bases separated the two germline ends. CDR3 size: 14 residues. The V gene's germline CDR1 is SGHRS and CDR2 YFSETQ. The CDR3 coding sequence is TGCGCCAGCAGCTTGGACGGAGCCTACAATGAGCAGTTCTTC. Its protein product is CASSLDGAYNEQFF.

The chain employs TRBV5-1 and TRBJ1-1; D may be TRBD1 (6 bases). CDR1 is SGHRS and CDR2 is YFSETQ in the germline V gene. The ends were cut back, 4 bases at V and 5 bases at J, with 21 bases in the middle. The CDR3 covers 16 residues. The CDR3 DNA is TGCGCCAGCAGCCCGCAGATTGGACAGTTAGGGACTGAAGCTTTCTTT. It is translated as CASSPQIGQLGTEAFF.

The CDR3 DNA follows: TGTGCCAGCAGTGATTCCCTAGCGGGAGTGACAGATACGCAGTATTTT. It translates to CASSDSLAGVTDTQYF. The chain couples TRBV2 to TRBJ2-3; 10 positions agree with TRBD2. CDR1 and CDR2 from the germline V gene are SNHLY and FYNNEI. The CDR3 is 16 residues long. V gave up 3 bases and J gave up 3 bases; unmatched junction bases: 6.

The chain has TRBV9 and TRBJ1-1; 9 bases match TRBD1. In germline, CDR1 is SGDLS, CDR2 YYNGEE. V dropped 3 bases and J dropped 1; count of bases not matched to a gene: 4. The length of the CDR3 is 15 residues. This chain's CDR3 is CASSGGQGGNTEAFF. CDR3 coding DNA: TGTGCCAGCAGCGGGGGACAGGGTGGGAACACTGAAGCTTTCTTT.

This chain connects TRBV5-1 to TRBJ2-2; D perhaps matches TRBD2 (6 bases). CDR3 size: 16 residues. Germline CDR1 SGHRS, CDR2 YFSETQ. The V gene lost 3 bases and the J gene lost 2 bases, with 14 bases spanning the gap. CDR3 residues: CASSWALSGNTGELFF. CDR3 nucleotide sequence: TGCGCCAGCAGCTGGGCCCTTAGCGGAAACACCGGGGAGCTGTTTTTT.

This rearrangement joins TRBV4-1 to TRBJ2-5; D possibly corresponds to TRBD1 (5 bases). CDR1 MGHRA and CDR2 YSYEKL come from the germline V gene. The CDR3 loop spans 13 amino acids. V lost 1 base and J lost 11, with 14 bases in between. In DNA, the CDR3 is TGCGCCAGCAGCCAAGGACAGTCGTCAGCGCAGTACTTC. It encodes CASSQGQSSAQYF.

The chain couples TRBV11-2 to TRBJ2-5; TRBD1 agrees at 8 bases. Germline CDR1 is SGHAT and CDR2 is FQNNGV. With V trimmed by 5 bases and J by 5 bases, 7 bases remained unmatched. CDR3 length equals 14 residues. The CDR3 DNA follows: TGTGCCAGCAGCACCGGACAGGGCGGGGAGACCCAGTACTTC. It is translated as CASSTGQGGETQYF.

V gene TRBV4-1 combines with J gene TRBJ2-7, with 9 bases that match TRBD1. This CDR3 comprises 13 residues. The V segment lost 2 bases and the J segment 8 bases; nucleotides outside the gene matches: 4. CDR1 is MGHRA, CDR2 YSYEKL, per germline. CDR3 amino acids: CASSQRQGDQQYF. In nucleotides, the CDR3 is TGCGCCAGCAGCCAAAGACAGGGGGATCAGCAGTACTTC.

The chain is built from TRBV7-9 and TRBJ2-5, with D perhaps matching TRBD1 (6 bases). V was trimmed by 5 bases and J by 2 bases, leaving 9 bases between them. The CDR3 is 13 residues long. Germline lookup yields CDR1 SEHNR and CDR2 FQNEAQ (reference sequence). The chain's CDR3 is CASSPDSQETQYF. CDR3 bases: TGTGCCAGCAGCCCGGACAGTCAAGAGACCCAGTACTTC.

The rearrangement links TRBV13 to TRBJ1-3; 8 bases agree with TRBD1. The junction had 10 bases not matched to a gene; V was cut back by 5 bases and J by 4 bases. The CDR3 runs to 16 residues. Germline lookup yields CDR1 PRHDT and CDR2 FYEKMQ (reference sequence). For the CDR3, the DNA is TGTGCCAGCAGCCAATCCTTGACAGGGGTAGGAAACACCATATATTTT. Translated, it gives CASSQSLTGVGNTIYF.

J is TRBJ1-2 and V is TRBV28; D is unresolved. Germline CDR1 reads MDHEN; CDR2 reads SYDVKM. The ends were cut back, 4 bases at V and 5 bases at J, with 17 bases in the middle. This CDR3 comprises 15 residues. CDR3 nucleotides: TGTGCCAGCAGTTCGGAGGAAGGATCATGGTATGGCTACACCTTC. It codes for CASSSEEGSWYGYTF.

V usage is TRBV7-3 and J usage is TRBJ2-1; 9 bases match TRBD2. CDR1 SGHTA and CDR2 FQGTGA come from the germline V gene. This CDR3 comprises 15 residues. Trimming removed 5 bases from V and 3 bases from J; junction bases left unmatched: 5. CDR3 in DNA: TGTGCCAGCAGCGTTCTAGCGGGACTCTACAATGAGCAGTTCTTC. Protein: CASSVLAGLYNEQFF.

The CDR3 sequence: CAWSAGTGGLYEQYF. The DNA of the CDR3 is TGTGCCTGGAGTGCAGGGACAGGGGGTTTGTACGAGCAGTACTTC. The chain carries TRBV30 and TRBJ2-7; 11 bases fit TRBD1. There are 15 residues in the CDR3. Germline CDR1 reads GTSNPN; CDR2 reads SVGIG (reference sequence). Unmatched junction bases numbered 6, after V lost 1 base and J lost 4 bases.

This chain joins TRBV28 and TRBJ2-7; 8 bases map to TRBD1. Per germline, CDR1 MDHEN and CDR2 SYDVKM. The CDR3 spans 14 residues. The J segment lost 2 bases and the V segment lost 5 bases, leaving 5 bases of the junction unmatched. The CDR3 loop reads CASSRQGRTYEQYF. The DNA for the CDR3 is TGTGCCAGCAGTAGACAGGGGAGGACCTACGAGCAGTACTTC.

The chain is built from TRBV5-1 and TRBJ2-7; D unclear. Trimming pared 2 bases from V and 3 bases from J, leaving 9 bases between. This CDR3 has 13 residues. CDR1 and CDR2 from the germline V gene are SGHRS and YFSETQ. The CDR3 DNA reads TGCGCCAGCAGCTTTTCTCAGAACTACGAGCAGTACTTC. Its protein product is CASSFSQNYEQYF. Full variable domain (missing parts from reference TRBV5-1 and TRBJ2-7): KAGVTQTPRYLIKTRGQQVTLSCSPISGHRSVSWYQQTPGQGLQFLFEYFSETQRNKGNFPGRFSGRQFSNSRSEMNVSTLELGDSALYLCASSFSQNYEQYFGPGTRLTVT.

The rearrangement uses TRBV19 and TRBJ2-7, with 8 nucleotides matching TRBD1. The CDR3 has 14 amino acids. Losses at the gene ends were 6 bases for V and 7 bases for J; bases not matched to a gene: 11. Per the germline V gene, CDR1 is LNHDA and CDR2 is SQIVND (reference sequence). The CDR3 DNA follows: TGTGCCAGTAGAGAATCAGGGGGCTTGATGGAGCAGTACTTC. This translates into CASRESGGLMEQYF.

This chain links TRBV27 with TRBJ2-3; 8 bases agree with TRBD2. Losses at the gene ends were 7 bases for V and 6 bases for J; bases not matched to a gene: 9. There are 14 residues in the CDR3. Germline V gene sequence: CDR1 MNHEY, CDR2 SMNVEV (reference sequence). CDR3 nucleotide sequence: TGTGCCAGCAACTCCGGGACTAGAGGCGATACGCAGTATTTT. Its protein is CASNSGTRGDTQYF.

The chain links TRBV29-1 to TRBJ1-1, with 10 bases aligning to TRBD1. The V gene end was trimmed by 4 bases and the J gene end by 5 bases; junction bases not matched to a gene: 13. The germline V gene has CDR1 SQVTM and CDR2 ANQGSEA. The CDR3 contains 16 residues. CDR3 coding DNA: TGCAGCGTTGGAATATCCCGACAGGGGGCGACAACTGAAGCTTTCTTT. This codes for CSVGISRQGATTEAFF. The whole variable domain, remainder taken from reference TRBV29-1 and TRBJ1-1, is SAVISQKPSRDICQRGTSLTIQCQVDSQVTMMFWYRQQPGQSLTLIATANQGSEATYESGFVIDKFPISRPNLTFSTLTVSNMSPEDSSIYLCSVGISRQGATTEAFFGQGTRLTVV.

This clone showed up just a few times. The chain couples TRBV7-2 to TRBJ1-4, with D hard to call. The germline V and J ends were trimmed by 5 bases and 4 bases, with 11 bases remaining between them. This CDR3 has 14 amino acids. Germline V CDR1 and CDR2: SGHTA, FQGNSA. The CDR3 is CASSPRGFNEKLFF. The CDR3, as DNA: TGTGCCAGCAGCCCCCGAGGGTTTAATGAAAAACTGTTTTTT.

This sequence joins TRBV18 and TRBJ2-6; TRBD1 might be the D (5 bases). CDR3 length: 16 residues. The V gene lost 3 bases and the J gene lost 1 base, with 10 bases spanning the gap. CDR1 is KGHSH, CDR2 LQKENI, per germline. DNA for the CDR3: TGTGCCAGCTCACCTCGGCAGGGATCTGGGGCCAACGTCCTGACTTTC. It specifies CASSPRQGSGANVLTF.

The chain uses TRBV5-1 and TRBJ2-3; perhaps TRBD2 as D (5 bases). Deletions cut 0 bases from V and 4 bases from J, with 12 bases between. The CDR3 runs to 15 residues. Germline CDR1 reads SGHRS; CDR2 reads YFSETQ. The CDR3: CASSLAERAPDTQYF. The CDR3 DNA follows: TGCGCCAGCAGCTTGGCGGAGAGGGCCCCAGATACGCAGTATTTT.